The 29 T cell receptor beta chains listed next were all sequenced from one sample in a study of OX40 agonist ivuxolimab in advanced cancers. Sequencing used immunoSEQ multiplex PCR; TCRdb keeps in-frame clones, though not all of them. In the table there are roughly 70,000 clones, roughly 85% of which are singletons. This sample comprised CD4+ or CD8+ T cells sorted from blood, obtained in a trial of the OX40 agonist ivuxolimab. These receptors originate from an adult with an advanced solid tumor such as melanoma, head and neck, liver or kidney cancer.

The chain is built from TRBV9 and TRBJ2-1; tentative D call: TRBD2 (5 bases). This CDR3 region has 18 residues. V was pared by 2 bases and J by 0 bases, with 18 bases between. Germline V gene lookup returns CDR1 SGDLS and CDR2 YYNGEE. This CDR3 is CASSVAGGPSSSYNEQFF. As DNA, the CDR3 is TGTGCCAGCAGCGTGGCCGGAGGCCCTTCGAGCTCCTACAATGAGCAGTTCTTC.

This chain joins TRBV7-9 and TRBJ2-3; 11 nucleotides agree with TRBD1. The CDR3 extends over 15 amino acids. With 5 bases clipped from V and 3 bases from J, the junction kept 4 bases outside the gene matches. The germline V gene encodes CDR1 SEHNR and CDR2 FQNEAQ (reference sequence). The CDR3 loop is CASSLRDRGTDTQYF. The CDR3 region has the DNA TGTGCCAGCAGCCTCCGGGACAGGGGGACAGATACGCAGTATTTT.

The rearrangement links TRBV6-5 to TRBJ2-3; possible D gene TRBD1, 7 bases. The CDR3 is made up of 13 amino acids. In germline, CDR1 is MNHEY, CDR2 SVGAGI. Trimming removed 10 bases from V and 4 bases from J, with 15 bases in between. DNA for the CDR3: TGTGCCACCTCGACAGGGAGGCCAGATACGCAGTATTTT. This sequence encodes CATSTGRPDTQYF.

This clone was seen only once. The chain links TRBV28 to TRBJ2-4, with TRBD1 as a possible D gene (6 bases). CDR1 and CDR2 from the germline V gene are MDHEN and SYDVKM. The CDR3 is 13 amino acids. V was shortened by 3 bases and J by 7 bases, with 10 bases between the two germline ends. Here the CDR3 DNA reads TGTGCCAGCAGTTTCAGTGGGGGCAACATTCAGTACTTC. It encodes CASSFSGGNIQYF. The full variable domain, in which reference TRBV28 and TRBJ2-4 provide the parts outside the CDR3, is DVKVTQSSRYLVKRTGEKVFLECVQDMDHENMFWYRQDPGLGLRLIYFSYDVKMKEKGDIPEGYSVSREKKERFSLILESASTNQTSMYLCASSFSGGNIQYFGAGTRLSVL.

The rearrangement links TRBV4-1 to TRBJ1-5, with 7 positions matching TRBD1. The CDR3 sequence is 18 residues long. Germline V lookup: CDR1 MGHRA, CDR2 YSYEKL. With 0 bases clipped from V and 3 bases from J, the junction kept 11 bases outside the gene matches. For the CDR3, the DNA is TGCGCCAGCAGCCAAGAAGCAGGTCTGGGACAGTTCAATCAGCCCCAGCATTTT. It encodes CASSQEAGLGQFNQPQHF.

The chain has TRBV7-8 and TRBJ1-2, with D hard to call. Trimming stripped 5 bases from V and 4 bases from J, with 20 bases between. Germline CDR1 is SGHVS and CDR2 is FQNEAQ. This CDR3 spans 16 amino acids. The CDR3 spells CASSGFVTRKTYGYTF. Written as DNA, the CDR3 is TGTGCCAGCAGCGGATTTGTTACCCGAAAGACCTATGGCTACACCTTC.

This chain joins TRBV27 and TRBJ2-3; D is unclear. Germline V lookup: CDR1 MNHEY, CDR2 SMNVEV (reference sequence). Trimming removed 0 bases from V and 6 bases from J, with 7 bases in between. The CDR3 extends over 13 amino acids. The CDR3 region is CASSLSGRDTQYF. The CDR3 nucleotides are TGTGCCAGCAGTTTATCAGGTCGGGATACGCAGTATTTT.

The gene calls are TRBV6-4 and TRBJ2-1; TRBD1 matches 9 bases. Trimming cost V 5 bases and J 9 bases; bases outside gene matches: 8. Germline CDR1 and CDR2: MRHNA and SNTAGT. The CDR3 consists of 14 residues. The CDR3 sequence is CASSTGTGSSEQFF. CDR3 bases: TGTGCCAGCAGTACCGGGACAGGGTCAAGTGAGCAGTTCTTC.

The V and J genes are TRBV6-5 and TRBJ1-1; unclear D gene. Germline V gene lookup returns CDR1 MNHEY and CDR2 SVGAGI. The CDR3 extends over 15 amino acids. The V end was cut by 0 bases, the J end by 5 bases, with 13 bases between. CDR3 nucleotide sequence: TGTGCCAGCAGTTACTCGGTCCTGGGAAAAACTGAAGCTTTCTTT. Translating gives CASSYSVLGKTEAFF.

V usage is TRBV9 and J usage is TRBJ1-1, with D unclear. From germline, CDR1 is SGDLS and CDR2 YYNGEE. The CDR3 contains 14 residues. V was shortened by 0 bases and J by 4 bases, with 10 bases between the two germline ends. In DNA form, the CDR3 reads TGTGCCAGCAGCGTAGGGCCCGCGAGCACTGAAGCTTTCTTT. It encodes CASSVGPASTEAFF.

The chain employs TRBV10-1 and TRBJ2-5, with D tentatively TRBD1 or TRBD2 (6 bases each). Germline V CDR1 and CDR2: WNHNN, SYGVQD (reference sequence). Trimming pared 0 bases from V and 7 bases from J, leaving 15 bases between. The CDR3 runs to 15 residues. CDR3 DNA sequence: TGCGCCAGCAGTGAGTCGATTGCGGAGGGGGGGACCCAGTACTTC. Protein product: CASSESIAEGGTQYF.

This rearrangement joins TRBV5-1 to TRBJ2-7; TRBD1 matches at 8 bases. Germline V lookup: CDR1 SGHRS, CDR2 YFSETQ. V was clipped by 6 bases and J by 7 bases; unmatched bases: 12. The CDR3 loop spans 14 amino acids. This CDR3 is CASTLTGGTGEQYF. The CDR3 region has the DNA TGCGCCAGCACCCTCACAGGGGGAACAGGGGAGCAGTACTTC.

The chain uses TRBV6-5 and TRBJ2-2; D is ambiguous. V dropped 6 bases and J dropped 5 bases, with 13 bases sitting between them. The CDR3 is made up of 14 amino acids. CDR1 is MNHEY, CDR2 SVGAGI, per germline. CDR3 protein: CASSLIGQTGELFF. DNA for the CDR3: TGTGCCAGCAGCCTTATAGGGCAGACCGGGGAGCTGTTTTTT.

J is TRBJ2-7 and V is TRBV4-2; D remains unclear. This CDR3 region has 13 residues. In germline, CDR1 is LGHNA, CDR2 YNFKEQ. Trimming removed 6 bases from V and 8 bases from J, with 17 bases in between. DNA for the CDR3: TGTGCCAGCAGTAAGGTCCTAGAACTCCAGCAGTACTTC. It specifies CASSKVLELQQYF.

V gene TRBV9 combines with J gene TRBJ1-4, with 10 bases identical to TRBD1. J was trimmed by 8 bases and V by 1 base; bases with no gene match: 5. The germline V gene has CDR1 SGDLS and CDR2 YYNGEE. CDR3 length equals 15 residues. In DNA, the CDR3 is TGTGCCAGCAGCGTAACTGACAGGGGGCAGGAAAAACTGTTTTTT. Translated, it gives CASSVTDRGQEKLFF.

This clone was detected only once. This chain uses TRBV5-1 with TRBJ1-4; 10 nucleotides align to TRBD1. V dropped 2 bases and J dropped 6; count of bases not matched to a gene: 7. The CDR3 is 16 residues long. Germline lookup yields CDR1 SGHRS and CDR2 YFSETQ. This CDR3 is CASSLRPGQGYEKLFF. CDR3 sequence (DNA): TGCGCCAGCAGCTTACGCCCGGGACAGGGGTATGAAAAACTGTTTTTT.

The chain couples TRBV28 to TRBJ1-6, with D possibly being TRBD1 (6 bases). Germline V lookup: CDR1 MDHEN, CDR2 SYDVKM. The CDR3 totals 14 residues. With 10 bases removed from V and 7 bases from J, the gap between germline ends came to 17 bases. The CDR3 DNA reads as TGTGCCACCGTCCGGGACACCGGGAATTCACCCCTCCACTTT. It is translated as CATVRDTGNSPLHF.

This chain connects TRBV27 to TRBJ2-7; a weak D match, TRBD2 (6 bases). The V and J ends lost 5 bases and 6 bases respectively, with 14 bases between them. CDR1 is MNHEY, CDR2 SMNVEV, per germline (reference sequence). CDR3 length: 13 residues. The CDR3 region is CASSPNPGAEQYF. CDR3 coding DNA: TGTGCCAGCAGTCCGAACCCGGGAGCCGAGCAGTACTTC.

V usage is TRBV4-1 and J usage is TRBJ2-5; 7 bases map to TRBD2. Germline V CDR1 and CDR2: MGHRA, YSYEKL. The CDR3 is 15 residues long. Trimming removed 5 bases from V and 4 bases from J; junction bases left unmatched: 10. The chain's CDR3 is CASSSGATSRETQYF. CDR3 sequence (DNA): TGCGCCAGCAGCAGCGGGGCGACGAGCCGAGAGACCCAGTACTTC.

This chain links TRBV19 with TRBJ2-2; no reliable D call. The V end lost 2 bases, the J end lost 7 bases, and 8 bases lay between the germline ends. Germline V gives CDR1 LNHDA, CDR2 SQIVND (reference sequence). This CDR3 has 13 residues. The CDR3 spells CASSINLVGELFF. CDR3 sequence (DNA): TGTGCCAGTAGTATAAATTTGGTCGGGGAGCTGTTTTTT.

This rearrangement joins TRBV6-1 to TRBJ1-6; TRBD1 matches at 10 bases. V was pared by 8 bases and J by 7 bases, with 8 bases of the junction left unmatched. CDR1 and CDR2 (germline): MNHNS, SASEGT. The CDR3 spans 15 residues. DNA of the CDR3: TGTGCCAGCTCGAAGGAGGGACAGGGGAATTCACCCCTCCACTTT. Translated: CASSKEGQGNSPLHF.

The rearrangement joins TRBV18 to TRBJ1-4; no clear D. Trimming cost V 1 base and J 8 bases, with 5 bases left between them. The germline V gene encodes CDR1 KGHSH and CDR2 LQKENI. This CDR3 contains 12 residues. The CDR3 sequence is CASSPRGEKLFF. Written as DNA, the CDR3 is TGTGCCAGCTCACCACGCGGGGAAAAACTGTTTTTT. The entire variable domain, with the rest obtained from reference TRBV18 and TRBJ1-4, is as follows: NAGVMQNPRHLVRRRGQEARLRCSPMKGHSHVYWYRQLPEEGLKFMVYLQKENIIDESGMPKERFSAEFPKEGPSILRIQQVVRGDSAAYFCASSPRGEKLFFGSGTQLSVL.

The chain carries TRBV4-1 and TRBJ1-1; D is possibly TRBD1 (5 bases). V was cut by 4 bases and J by 7 bases, with 16 bases left in between. The germline V gene encodes CDR1 MGHRA and CDR2 YSYEKL. There are 14 residues in the CDR3. CDR3 protein: CASSLRGGALEAFF. The CDR3 DNA follows: TGCGCCAGCAGCCTCAGAGGCGGGGCTCTTGAAGCTTTCTTT.

This chain joins TRBV5-1 and TRBJ2-3; the D is unclear. CDR3 length: 11 amino acids. In germline, CDR1 is SGHRS, CDR2 YFSETQ. The V end was cut by 4 bases, the J end by 6 bases, with 6 bases between. CDR3 region: CASSDLDTQYF. The DNA for the CDR3 is TGCGCCAGCAGCGACTTGGATACGCAGTATTTT.

V usage is TRBV6-6 and J usage is TRBJ1-2, with 8 bases matching TRBD1. From germline, CDR1 is MNHNY and CDR2 SVGAGI (reference sequence). The CDR3 contains 15 residues. Losses at the gene ends were 0 bases for V and 4 bases for J; bases not matched to a gene: 4. This chain's CDR3 is CASSYSGQGGYGYTF. In nucleotides, the CDR3 is TGTGCCAGCAGTTACTCAGGACAGGGAGGCTATGGCTACACCTTC.

The V gene is TRBV11-2, the J gene TRBJ1-6, with D uncertain. Per the germline V gene, CDR1 is SGHAT and CDR2 is FQNNGV. The CDR3 extends over 14 amino acids. Trimming left V 1 base short and J 6 bases short, with 7 bases between. The CDR3 region has the DNA TGTGCCAGCAGCTTAGGGGGTATTAATTCACCCCTCCACTTT. Translated: CASSLGGINSPLHF.

The rearrangement links TRBV19 to TRBJ1-1; the D is unclear. This CDR3 region has 12 residues. The germline CDR1 and CDR2 sequences are LNHDA and SQIVND (reference sequence). Trimming took off 5 bases at V and 12 bases at J, with 16 bases between the two ends. The CDR3 reads CASSDSLGVPFF. CDR3 sequence (DNA): TGTGCCAGTAGTGACTCATTGGGTGTCCCTTTCTTT.

The chain combines TRBV10-3 with TRBJ1-5, with TRBD1 as a possible D gene (5 bases). CDR3 size: 13 residues. Germline CDR1 ENHRY, CDR2 SYGVKD. V dropped 4 bases and J dropped 3 bases, with 7 bases sitting between them. CDR3 nucleotides: TGTGCCATCAGTGGTGGACACAATCAGCCCCAGCATTTT. Its protein is CAISGGHNQPQHF.

This chain uses TRBV9 with TRBJ2-5, with TRBD2 identical over 9 bases. The V segment lost 0 bases and the J segment 5 bases; nucleotides outside the gene matches: 5. There are 15 residues in the CDR3. The germline V gene encodes CDR1 SGDLS and CDR2 YYNGEE. For the CDR3, the DNA is TGTGCCAGCAGCGTAGCGGTAGCGGGGGAGGAGACCCAGTACTTC. Encoded protein: CASSVAVAGEETQYF.